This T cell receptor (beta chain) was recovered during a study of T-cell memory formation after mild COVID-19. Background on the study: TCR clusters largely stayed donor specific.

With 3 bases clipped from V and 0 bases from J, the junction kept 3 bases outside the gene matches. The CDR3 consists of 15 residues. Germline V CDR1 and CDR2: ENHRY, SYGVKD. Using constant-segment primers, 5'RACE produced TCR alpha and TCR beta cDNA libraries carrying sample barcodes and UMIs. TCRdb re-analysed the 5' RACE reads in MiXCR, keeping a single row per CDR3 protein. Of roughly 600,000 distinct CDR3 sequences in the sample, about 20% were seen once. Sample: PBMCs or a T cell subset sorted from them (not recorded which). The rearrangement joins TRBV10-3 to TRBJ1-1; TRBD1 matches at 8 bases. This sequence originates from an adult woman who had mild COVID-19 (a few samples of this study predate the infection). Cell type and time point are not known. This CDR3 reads CAISDGDRMNTEAFF. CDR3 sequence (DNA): TGTGCCATCAGTGACGGGGACAGGATGAACACTGAAGCTTTCTTT.